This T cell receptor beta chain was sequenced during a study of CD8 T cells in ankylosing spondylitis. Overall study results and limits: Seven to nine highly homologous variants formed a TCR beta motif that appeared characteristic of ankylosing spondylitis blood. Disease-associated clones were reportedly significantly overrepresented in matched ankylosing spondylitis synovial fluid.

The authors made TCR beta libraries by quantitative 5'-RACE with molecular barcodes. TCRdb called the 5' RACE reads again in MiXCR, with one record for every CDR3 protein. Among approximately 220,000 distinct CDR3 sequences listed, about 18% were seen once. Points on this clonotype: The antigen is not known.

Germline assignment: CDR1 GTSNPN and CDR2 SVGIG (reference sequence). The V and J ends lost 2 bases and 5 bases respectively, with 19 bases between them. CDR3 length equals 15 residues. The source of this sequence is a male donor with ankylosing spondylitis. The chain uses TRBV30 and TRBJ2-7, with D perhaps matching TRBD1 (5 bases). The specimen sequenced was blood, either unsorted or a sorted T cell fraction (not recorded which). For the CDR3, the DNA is TGTGCCTGGAGTCCATCAGGGTCCCCCCCCGACGAGCAGTACTTC. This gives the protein CAWSPSGSPPDEQYF.